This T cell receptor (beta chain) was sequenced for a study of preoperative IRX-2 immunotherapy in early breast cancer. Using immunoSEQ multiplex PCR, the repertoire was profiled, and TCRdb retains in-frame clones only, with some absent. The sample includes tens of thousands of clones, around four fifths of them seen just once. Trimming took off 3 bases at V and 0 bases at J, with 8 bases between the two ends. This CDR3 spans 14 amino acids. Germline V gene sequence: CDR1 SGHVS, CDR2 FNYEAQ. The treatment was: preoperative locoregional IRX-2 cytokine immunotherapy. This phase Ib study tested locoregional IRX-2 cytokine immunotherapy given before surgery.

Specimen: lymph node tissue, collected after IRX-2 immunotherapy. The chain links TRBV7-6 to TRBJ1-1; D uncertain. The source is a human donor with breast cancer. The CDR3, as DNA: TGTGCCAGCAGCTTGAGACAAATGAACACTGAAGCTTTCTTT. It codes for CASSLRQMNTEAFF.